The 19 T cell receptor beta chains below were found in one sample sequenced in a study of OX40 agonist ivuxolimab in advanced cancers. Profiling relied on immunoSEQ multiplex PCR, and the TCRdb table lists in-frame clones only, not all of them. The sample includes approximately 71,000 clones, 65% to 85% of them seen just once. Sequencing was performed on CD4+ or CD8+ T cells sorted from blood, taken in a trial of the OX40 agonist ivuxolimab. The receptors derive from an adult with an advanced solid tumor such as melanoma, head and neck, liver or kidney cancer.

This clone was observed a few times. J is TRBJ1-1 and V is TRBV20-1; D is ambiguous. The CDR3 has 11 residues. CDR1 and CDR2 (germline): DFQATT, SNEGSKA (reference sequence). V lost 8 bases, J lost 5 bases, and 12 bases lay in between. The CDR3 DNA is TGCAGTACTACGAGAGGAACTGAAGCTTTCTTT. This gives the protein CSTTRGTEAFF.

This clone came up once. The gene calls are TRBV6-1 and TRBJ1-1; D unclear. Germline V gene data show CDR1 as MNHNS and CDR2 as SASEGT. The CDR3 has 12 residues. The germline V and J ends were trimmed by 5 bases and 6 bases, with 10 bases remaining between them. CDR3 bases: TGTGCCAGCAGTCTTGGTCGGGCTGAAGCTTTCTTT. This translates into CASSLGRAEAFF.

This clone occurred once. The CDR3 bases are TGTGCCAGCACTATGGGGGGATTCTACCCTTATGGCTACACCTTC. Protein product: CASTMGGFYPYGYTF. The gene calls are TRBV2 and TRBJ1-2; tentatively, D is TRBD1 (5 bases). Trimming shortened V by 7 bases and J by 5 bases, and 20 bases separated the two germline ends. Germline CDR1 is SNHLY and CDR2 is FYNNEI. The CDR3 extends over 15 amino acids.

This rearrangement joins TRBV6-1 to TRBJ1-2; weak D call: TRBD1 (5 bases). The length of the CDR3 is 19 residues. V was shortened by 1 base and J by 0 bases, with 21 bases between the two germline ends. Per the germline V gene, CDR1 is MNHNS and CDR2 is SASEGT. CDR3 DNA: TGTGCCAGCAGTGAAGAGAGAGCGGGGGACTCGTATTCTAACTATGGCTACACCTTC. Protein sequence: CASSEERAGDSYSNYGYTF.

The chain is built from TRBV21-1 and TRBJ2-2. TRBV21-1 is listed as a pseudogene. This CDR3 has 13 residues. The CDR3 nucleotides are TGTGCCAGCAGCAAAATGGAAGCCGGGGAGCTGTTTTTT. Residues: CASSKMEAGELFF.

V gene TRBV6-1 combines with J gene TRBJ1-5, with TRBD1 matching 8 bases. Germline V lookup: CDR1 MNHNS, CDR2 SASEGT. The trim removed 3 bases at V and 5 bases at J, leaving 12 bases unmatched. The CDR3 extends over 17 amino acids. CDR3 protein: CASSDPPVRGLDQPQHF. The CDR3 DNA is TGTGCCAGCAGTGACCCCCCGGTCAGGGGGCTGGATCAGCCCCAGCATTTT.

This clone was detected only once. V usage is TRBV5-1 and J usage is TRBJ2-5; perhaps D is TRBD1 or TRBD2 (5 bases each). Per the germline V gene, CDR1 is SGHRS and CDR2 is YFSETQ. V lost 1 base and J 4 bases, leaving 14 bases between the germline ends. This CDR3 region has 15 residues. The CDR3 DNA sequence: TGCGCCAGCAGCTTGCGTCAGGGTCGGGGAGAGACCCAGTACTTC. Translating it yields CASSLRQGRGETQYF.

The chain couples TRBV18 to TRBJ1-1, with a tentative D call TRBD1 (6 bases). The V end was cut by 4 bases, the J end by 2 bases, with 14 bases between. This CDR3 is 15 amino acids long. The V gene's germline CDR1 is KGHSH and CDR2 LQKENI. CDR3 in amino acids: CASSQPGQQNTEAFF. The CDR3 DNA sequence: TGTGCCAGCTCACAACCCGGACAGCAAAACACTGAAGCTTTCTTT.

This chain uses TRBV27 with TRBJ1-2, with a weak D call TRBD1 (5 bases). Germline V gene data show CDR1 as MNHEY and CDR2 as SMNVEV (reference sequence). V was cut by 4 bases and J by 11 bases, with 5 bases left in between. CDR3 size: 9 residues. This CDR3 is CASSWGYTF. The CDR3 region has the DNA TGTGCCAGCAGTTGGGGGTACACCTTC.

This sequence joins TRBV2 and TRBJ2-3; the D gene is possibly TRBD2 (6 bases). The CDR3 is 13 amino acids. The germline CDR1 and CDR2 sequences are SNHLY and FYNNEI. V lost 8 bases to trimming and J lost 0 bases, with 9 bases between them. CDR3 sequence (DNA): TGTGCCAGCGAGGGGACTAGCACAGATACGCAGTATTTT. Translating gives CASEGTSTDTQYF.

This clone has more than one count but fewer than ten. The chain combines TRBV10-1 with TRBJ2-7, with 11 bases identical to TRBD1. CDR3 size: 12 residues. Trimming took 8 bases from V and 6 from J; bases not matched to a gene: 3. The V gene's germline CDR1 is WNHNN and CDR2 SYGVQD (reference sequence). The CDR3 bases are TGCGCCAGCGAGGACAGGGGGCGCGAGCAGTACGTC. Protein: CASEDRGREQYV.

The chain links TRBV28 to TRBJ2-7; 7 bases are a match to TRBD1. Germline V gene data show CDR1 as MDHEN and CDR2 as SYDVKM. V shed 5 bases, J shed 0 bases, and the junction held 1 base outside the gene matches. The CDR3 runs 13 residues. The CDR3 loop is CASSGDSSYEQYF. DNA of the CDR3: TGTGCCAGCAGTGGGGACAGCTCCTACGAGCAGTACTTC.

The chain uses TRBV19 and TRBJ1-5; TRBD1 is a possible D gene (5 bases). Germline V CDR1 and CDR2: LNHDA, SQIVND (reference sequence). V was pared by 7 bases and J by 0 bases, with 16 bases between. The CDR3 spans 16 residues. CDR3 in DNA: TGTGCCAGTAACCTCGACAGAGAGTATAGCAATCAGCCCCAGCATTTT. This sequence encodes CASNLDREYSNQPQHF.

The gene calls are TRBV27 and TRBJ1-2; 8 nucleotides line up with TRBD1. Germline V gene sequence: CDR1 MNHEY, CDR2 SMNVEV (reference sequence). This CDR3 comprises 15 residues. V dropped 4 bases and J dropped 3; count of bases not matched to a gene: 7. The CDR3 here is CASSSLGQADYGYTF. The CDR3 coding sequence is TGTGCCAGCAGTTCACTGGGACAGGCTGACTATGGCTACACCTTC.

The chain uses TRBV6-1 and TRBJ1-5; 12 bases match TRBD1. The CDR3 runs to 14 residues. V trimming: 6 bases; J trimming: 5 bases; junction bases outside the gene matches: 2. Per the germline V gene, CDR1 is MNHNS and CDR2 is SASEGT. Here the CDR3 reads CASRGTGGYQPQHF. The DNA of the CDR3 is TGTGCCAGCAGGGGGACAGGGGGCTATCAGCCCCAGCATTTT.

This clone appeared a few times. The rearrangement joins TRBV5-1 to TRBJ2-1; 14 nucleotides line up with TRBD2. CDR3 size: 15 residues. Germline CDR1 is SGHRS and CDR2 is YFSETQ. J gave up 10 bases and V 4 bases, and 7 bases lay outside the gene matches. CDR3 in amino acids: CASSPGLAGDTEQFF. The CDR3 nucleotides read TGCGCCAGCAGCCCGGGACTAGCGGGGGACACAGAGCAGTTCTTC.

The chain couples TRBV7-9 to TRBJ2-3; the D is unclear. V was trimmed by 7 bases and J by 0 bases, leaving 8 bases between them. Germline V gene data show CDR1 as SEHNR and CDR2 as FQNEAQ (reference sequence). This CDR3 comprises 13 residues. CDR3 sequence reads: CASKTLSTDTQYF. The CDR3 nucleotides are TGTGCCAGCAAAACCCTTAGCACAGATACGCAGTATTTT. Using reference TRBV7-9 and TRBJ2-3 for the parts outside the CDR3, the full variable domain is DTGVSQNPRHKITKRGQNVTFRCDPISEHNRLYWYRQTLGQGPEFLTYFQNEAQLEKSRLLSDRFSAERPKGSFSTLEIQRTEQGDSAMYLCASKTLSTDTQYFGPGTRLTVL.

The rearrangement uses TRBV30 and TRBJ1-3, with 7 bases matching TRBD1. V shed 2 bases, J shed 16 bases, and the junction held 11 bases outside the gene matches. This CDR3 is 12 amino acids long. CDR1 and CDR2 (germline): GTSNPN, SVGIG (reference sequence). The CDR3 DNA follows: TGTGCCTGGAGTACCGCAGGGGGAGCAGTTTATTTT. Translated, it gives CAWSTAGGAVYF. The full variable domain, rest sourced from reference TRBV30 and TRBJ1-3, is SQTIHQWPATLVQPVGSPLSLECTVEGTSNPNLYWYRQAAGRGLQLLFYSVGIGQISSEVPQNLSASRPQDRQFILSSKKLLLSDSGFYLCAWSTAGGAVYFGEGSWLTVV.

The chain has TRBV7-3 and TRBJ2-1; D is undetermined. In germline, CDR1 is SGHTA, CDR2 FQGTGA. This CDR3 spans 13 amino acids. Trimming stripped 5 bases from V and 6 bases from J, with 11 bases between. CDR3: CASSILPFNEQFF. CDR3 DNA sequence: TGTGCCAGCAGCATCCTACCCTTCAATGAGCAGTTCTTC.